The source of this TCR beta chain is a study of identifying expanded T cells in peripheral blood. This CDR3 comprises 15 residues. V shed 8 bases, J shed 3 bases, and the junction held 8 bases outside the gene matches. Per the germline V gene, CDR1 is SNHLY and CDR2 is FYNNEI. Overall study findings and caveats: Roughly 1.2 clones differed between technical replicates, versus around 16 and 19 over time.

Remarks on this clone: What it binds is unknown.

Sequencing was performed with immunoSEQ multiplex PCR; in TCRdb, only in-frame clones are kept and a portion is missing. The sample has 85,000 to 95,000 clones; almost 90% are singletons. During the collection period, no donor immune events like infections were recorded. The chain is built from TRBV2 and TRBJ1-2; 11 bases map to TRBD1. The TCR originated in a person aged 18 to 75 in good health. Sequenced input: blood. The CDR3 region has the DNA TGTGCCAGCTGGACAGGGGGCCCAACTTACTATGGCTACACCTTC. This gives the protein CASWTGGPTYYGYTF.